One T cell receptor (beta chain) is described in this entry. Its target is unknown. The sample contains more than one DNA sequence encoding this CDR3. Treatment was busulfan-fludarabine conditioning, a marrow graft, and cyclophosphamide on days +3 and +4. This entry is derived from a study of T cells after posttransplantation cyclophosphamide. Study-wide points: TRB clonality was highly associated with recipient CMV seropositivity and reactivation. Donor-recipient repertoire similarity was low at 1-2 months, rising over year one.

Produced via immunoSEQ multiplex PCR; TCRdb's table is partial and in-frame only. Here the sample spans about 16,000 clones, roughly nine tenths being singletons. Germline V CDR1 and CDR2: SGHRS, YFSETQ. The CDR3 sequence is 17 residues long. Trimming took 6 bases from V and 0 from J, leaving 16 bases between them. The V and J genes are TRBV5-1 and TRBJ1-6; D not certain. This sample comprised CD4+ T cells sorted from blood, obtained after allogeneic stem cell transplant with posttransplant cyclophosphamide. The sequence derives from a male patient in his sixties or seventies who received an allogeneic stem cell transplant from a related donor and was CMV-positive. Some T cells may have come from the graft donor. The CDR3 region is CASTPEGLSSYNSPLHF. In DNA, the CDR3 is TGCGCCAGCACCCCGGAGGGATTAAGCTCCTATAATTCACCCCTCCACTTT.